Sequencing of this TCR beta chain was carried out in a study of T-cell reconstitution after alpha-beta-depleted transplantation in children. This clonotype was recorded many times. Trimming left V 1 base short and J 1 base short, with 12 bases between. This CDR3 contains 16 residues. CDR1 is SGHRS, CDR2 YFSETQ, per germline. Construction of the TCRbeta library involved unique molecular identifiers. One entry per CDR3 protein results from TCRdb running MiXCR on the PCR reads. The sample has approximately 300,000 distinct CDR3 sequences, roughly a tenth seen once; the top ten hold 7% to 9.5%. This chain uses TRBV5-1 with TRBJ2-1, with TRBD2 as a possible D gene (5 bases). The receptor was isolated from a boy less than two years old with acute myeloid leukemia, due to receive a stem cell transplant. Sequenced here: PBMCs, sampled before TCRalphabeta/CD19-depleted stem cell transplant. In nucleotides, the CDR3 is TGCGCCAGCAGCTTGTCGGCTAGCCATTCCTACAATGAGCAGTTCTTC. Its translation is CASSLSASHSYNEQFF.